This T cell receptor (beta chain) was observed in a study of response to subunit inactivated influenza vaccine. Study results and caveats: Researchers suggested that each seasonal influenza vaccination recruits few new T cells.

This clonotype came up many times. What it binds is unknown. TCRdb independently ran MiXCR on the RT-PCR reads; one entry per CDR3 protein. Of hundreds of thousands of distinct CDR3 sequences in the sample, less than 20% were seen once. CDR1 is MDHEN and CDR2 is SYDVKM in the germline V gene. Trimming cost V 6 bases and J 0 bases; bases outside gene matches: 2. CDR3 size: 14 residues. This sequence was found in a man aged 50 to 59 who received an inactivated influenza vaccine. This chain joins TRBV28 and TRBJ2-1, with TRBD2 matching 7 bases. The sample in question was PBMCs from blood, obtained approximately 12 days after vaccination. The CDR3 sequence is CASRGGGSYNEQFF. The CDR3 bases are TGTGCCAGCAGAGGCGGGGGCTCCTACAATGAGCAGTTCTTC.